The sequence of this T cell receptor (beta chain) was determined in a study of identical twins. Whole-study results and caveats: Insertions were reduced in abundant cord blood beta clonotypes but not in memory repertoires. The study based its conclusions on cross-sectional statistical analysis and did not follow the same donors.

The authors used template switching to add a universal primer site and gave cDNA unique molecular identifiers. MiXCR, applied by TCRdb to the 5' RACE reads, yields one record per CDR3 protein. Among around 530,000 distinct CDR3 sequences listed, roughly 15% were seen once. The CDR3 runs to 13 residues. In regard to this clonotype: Its antigen is not known.

These sequences were also reported in another study, on yellow fever vaccine responses in identical twins. From that paper: Twins' T cell vaccine responses reportedly looked partly convergent, partly personalized.

The chain uses TRBV21-1 and TRBJ1-5. TRBV21-1 constitutes a pseudogene. Sequencing was performed on CD4+ T cells sorted from blood. This TCR derives from a woman between 18 and 29 years old in good health. The CDR3 loop is CASSKLNNQPQHF. The CDR3 nucleotides are TGTGCCAGCAGCAAATTGAACAATCAGCCCCAGCATTTT.